The source of this T cell receptor (beta chain) is a study of pediatric ulcerative colitis (dated by TCRdb to between 2018 and 2020). Background on the whole study: Among the ulcerative colitis patients, 6 or 7 had pancolitis and two had left-sided colitis, and histology in every patient was consistent with ulcerative colitis. By Pediatric Ulcerative Colitis Activity Index, a couple of patients had mild disease, several had moderate disease and three had acute severe colitis. From under ten newly diagnosed, treatment-naive pediatric ulcerative colitis patients and a handful of non-IBD control children, paired blood and rectal samples were collected.

Relative to germline, V is missing 6 bases and J is missing 1 base, with 3 bases of the junction outside any gene match. CDR1 is given as SEHNR and CDR2 as FQNEAQ, both from the germline V gene (reference sequence). The CDR3 spans 14 residues, from the cysteine through the phenylalanine. Only CDR3 DNA remains: 42 bases, in frame from the first base. Rearranged CDR3 beta regions were amplified from genomic DNA with multiplex V and J primers using the immunoSEQ TRB Survey service. To keep sequencing depth equal across samples, survey-level depth of up to 500,000 reads per sample was applied. The libraries were purified and pooled, then sequenced using Illumina technology. Regarding the original processing steps: Productive clonality, sample overlap, pairwise scatters, CDR3 beta length, V/D/J gene usage and productiveness were all assessed with the immunoSEQ online tools. Calculated diversity was defined as the number of unique rearrangements divided by total templates times 100, and Shannon and Simpson indices were additionally computed. Z-score normalized data were analyzed by principal component analysis with the R prcomp function and the ggbiplot package. Morisita's index was used to measure clonal overlap between blood and rectum within each subject. Not all clones reach the TCRdb copy of this immuneACCESS table, which keeps in-frame sequences only. Checked studies attribute under half of the gap to unresolved V genes and leave the rest unexplained. D and trimming come from the DNA, and the V and J calls and clone size come from that table. Counted in this sample were approximately 60,000 clones; roughly nine tenths of them appeared once. Approximately 3.5% of the sample goes to the ten largest clones.

With regard to this clone: Its recognized antigen is unknown. No base-level quality is on record; no much larger clone is a single base apart.

The study at large found these results: Two rectal CDR3 clonotypes were found in every ulcerative colitis patient but in no control. Only four individuals were included in the healthy control group, which was small. Rectal repertoire features separated controls, mild-moderate and acute severe colitis patients; acute severe colitis showed reduced rectal diversity due to clonal expansions. For technical reasons, substantially fewer templates were yielded by the blood samples of a couple of patients, and these blood samples were excluded from blood-rectal overlap analysis. Repertoires were derived from total lymphocyte DNA, so rare subsets such as regulatory T cells may have patterns not reflected. Clonal overlap between a subject's own blood and rectum was significantly greater in ulcerative colitis patients than in controls, which suggests more T cell trafficking to inflamed tissue.

Ulcerative colitis patients had received no immunosuppressive medication before the diagnostic colonoscopy. A blood sample was obtained concurrently with the colonoscopy. The Wizard kit (Promega) was used to extract genomic DNA from blood and intestinal samples. This chain is built from TRBV7-9 and TRBJ2-3; a stretch of 8 junction bases matches TRBD2. This TCR came from a boy aged 5-17 years with severe ulcerative colitis. Sequencing was carried out using blood. The DNA reads TGTGCCAGCAGAGCGGGAGACGGCACAGATACGCAGTATTTT. It translates to CASRAGDGTDTQYF.